Listed below are T cell receptor beta chains from one sample, sequenced in a study of CD8 T cells in ankylosing spondylitis. TCRdb reprocessed the 5' RACE reads with MiXCR, giving one entry per CDR3 protein. The sample yields some 130,000 distinct CDR3 sequences, around 9.7% seen once. Specimen: blood, either unsorted or a sorted T cell fraction (not recorded which). Receptors originate from a male donor with ankylosing spondylitis or in good health (not recorded which). The CDR3 runs from the conserved cysteine through the conserved F or W. The order of the fields is V gene, D gene, J gene, clone size, CDR3 protein, CDR3 DNA. A D gene is named only where the DNA matches it firmly. Not all rows give a size; the values are once, few, many and, for expanded clones, a class.

TRBV2,NA,TRBJ2-2,few,CASRGPCTFF,TGTGCCAGCAGAGGACCTTGTACGTTTTTT
TRBV29-1,NA,TRBJ2-3,NA,CSVVVVSSTDTQYF,TGCAGCGTTGTTGTGGTCTCTAGCACAGATACGCAGTATTTT
TRBV27,NA,TRBJ2-3,many,CASSFDRSGGTQYF,TGTGCCAGCAGTTTCGACAGAAGCGGCGGTACGCAGTATTTT
TRBV7-8,NA,TRBJ2-5,many,CASSSKGGRETQYF,TGTGCCAGCAGCTCAAAGGGGGGCCGGGAGACCCAGTACTTC
TRBV29-1,TRBD2,TRBJ2-5,many,CSVVGGLVQETQYF,TGCAGCGTTGTGGGAGGACTAGTTCAAGAGACCCAGTACTTC
TRBV7-3,TRBD2,TRBJ2-1,NA,CASSSRGLAANEQFF,TGTGCCAGCAGCTCGAGGGGACTAGCGGCTAATGAGCAGTTCTTC
TRBV20-1,TRBD2,TRBJ2-3,many,CSAMVAGERVWDTQYF,TGCAGTGCTATGGTAGCGGGAGAAAGGGTCTGGGATACGCAGTATTTT
TRBV5-1,NA,TRBJ2-7,many,CASSLIGVSSYEQYF,TGCGCCAGCAGCTTGATTGGCGTAAGCTCCTACGAGCAGTACTTC
TRBV10-3,NA,TRBJ1-2,few,CAISEHSYGYTF,TGTGCCATCAGTGAGCACAGCTATGGCTACACCTTC
TRBV7-2,NA,TRBJ2-5,many,CASSLAAQETQYF,TGTGCCAGCAGCTTAGCTGCCCAAGAGACCCAGTACTTC
TRBV20-1,TRBD1,TRBJ1-3,many,CSARRQGARNTIYF,TGCAGTGCTAGAAGACAGGGAGCACGAAACACCATATATTTT
TRBV6-2/TRBV6-3,NA,TRBJ2-5,many,CASSYRYQETQYF,TGTGCCAGCAGTTACCGATACCAAGAGACCCAGTACTTC
TRBV20-1,TRBD2,TRBJ2-1,many,CSAPVSGRHYNEQFF,TGCAGTGCTCCGGTTAGCGGGAGGCACTACAATGAGCAGTTCTTC
TRBV5-5,TRBD2,TRBJ2-7,NA,CASSYYSGRDEQYF,TGTGCCAGCAGCTACTATAGCGGGAGAGACGAGCAGTACTTC
TRBV7-8,TRBD2,TRBJ2-7,NA,CASGGTSGNYEQYF,TGTGCCAGCGGGGGGACTAGCGGGAATTACGAGCAGTACTTC
TRBV12-3/TRBV12-4,NA,TRBJ2-5,many,CASSFFTAPQETQYF,TGTGCCAGCAGTTTCTTTACAGCCCCACAAGAGACCCAGTACTTC
TRBV29-1,NA,TRBJ1-4,many,CSVNGPADEKLFF,TGCAGCGTTAATGGACCCGCGGATGAAAAACTGTTTTTT
TRBV20-1,NA,TRBJ1-2,few,CSVRGNGRTYGYTF,TGCAGTGTAAGGGGGAATGGACGGACCTATGGCTACACCTTC
TRBV5-1,TRBD2,TRBJ2-3,many,CASSKTSGSGTDTQYF,TGCGCCAGCAGCAAGACTAGCGGGAGTGGCACAGATACGCAGTATTTT
TRBV6-2/TRBV6-3,NA,TRBJ2-1,many,CASTMPRRNNEQFF,TGTGCCAGCACCATGCCCAGACGAAACAATGAGCAGTTCTTC
TRBV29-1,NA,TRBJ2-5,few,CSVAPMVVLETQYF,TGCAGCGTTGCCCCGATGGTGGTTTTAGAGACCCAGTACTTC
TRBV20-1,NA,TRBJ2-5,NA,CSARGMTGYQETQYF,TGCAGTGCTAGAGGGATGACCGGGTACCAAGAGACCCAGTACTTC
TRBV29-1,TRBD2,TRBJ2-2,many,CSVEDFGLGSGELFF,TGCAGCGTTGAAGATTTTGGACTAGGTTCCGGGGAGCTGTTTTTT
TRBV5-1,NA,TRBJ2-1,few,CASSPQLEYEQFF,TGCGCCAGCAGCCCCCAACTGGAGTATGAGCAGTTCTTC
TRBV29-1,TRBD1,TRBJ1-1,NA,CSAGQANTEAFF,TGCAGCGCCGGACAGGCGAACACTGAAGCTTTCTTT
TRBV7-2,NA,TRBJ2-3,many,CASSKQNGAGADTQYF,TGTGCCAGCAGCAAGCAGAATGGGGCAGGGGCGGATACGCAGTATTTT
TRBV20-1,NA,TRBJ2-7,few,CSARGEGSIYF,TGCAGTGCTAGGGGTGAGGGGAGCATATACTTC
TRBV4-3,NA,TRBJ2-2,many,CASSQGSANTGELFF,TGCGCCAGCAGCCAAGGATCGGCTAACACCGGGGAGCTGTTTTTT
TRBV5-1,TRBD1,TRBJ1-1,many,CASSLDRGRTEAFF,TGCGCCAGCAGCTTGGACAGGGGTCGAACTGAAGCTTTCTTT
TRBV2,NA,TRBJ2-7,many,CASSVVTSGEQYF,TGTGCCAGCAGTGTTGTGACCTCGGGCGAGCAGTACTTC
TRBV12-3/TRBV12-4,NA,TRBJ2-7,many,CASSVRLESSYEQYF,TGTGCCAGCAGTGTACGACTAGAGAGCTCCTACGAGCAGTACTTC